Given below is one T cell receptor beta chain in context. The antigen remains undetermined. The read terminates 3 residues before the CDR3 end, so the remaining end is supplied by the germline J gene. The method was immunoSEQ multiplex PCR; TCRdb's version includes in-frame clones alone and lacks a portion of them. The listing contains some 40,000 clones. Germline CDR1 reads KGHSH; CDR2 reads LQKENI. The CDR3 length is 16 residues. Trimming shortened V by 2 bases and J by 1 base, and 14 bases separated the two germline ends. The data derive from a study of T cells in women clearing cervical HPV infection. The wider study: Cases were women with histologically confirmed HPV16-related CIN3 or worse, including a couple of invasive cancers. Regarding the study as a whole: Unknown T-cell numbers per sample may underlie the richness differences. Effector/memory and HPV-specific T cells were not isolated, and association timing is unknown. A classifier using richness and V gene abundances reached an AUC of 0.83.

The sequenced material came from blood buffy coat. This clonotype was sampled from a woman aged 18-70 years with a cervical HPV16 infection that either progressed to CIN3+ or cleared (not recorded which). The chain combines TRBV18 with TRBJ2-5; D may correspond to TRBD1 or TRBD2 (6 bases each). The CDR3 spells CASSPIGGGFQETQYF. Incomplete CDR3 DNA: TGTGCCAGCTCACCAATAGGAGGGGGATTCCAAGAGACC.